This T cell receptor (beta chain) was retrieved from a study of blood T cell repertoires in COVID-19. Whole-study context: Acute and convalescent COVID-19 specimens originated in the United States, Italy and Spain. From T cells, B-cell-depleted T cells, or PBMCs came the material, which was cDNA or gDNA.

Membership in each cohort depended on participant-reported clinical history. The CDR3 contains 12 residues. Germline CDR1 reads LNHDA; CDR2 reads SQIVND (reference sequence). The V end was cut by 8 bases, the J end by 6 bases, with 13 bases between. As originally analysed: Amplified reference gene primers provided the basis for estimating nucleated cell counts. Repertoires were generated with immunoSEQ multiplex PCR, while TCRdb's copy carries only in-frame clones and drops some. V, J and clone size are those of that table, while D and trimming were read from the DNA. The sample comprises roughly 150,000 clones, nearly 85% of which are singletons, and 3.9% rests with the top ten.

Sequenced input: PBMCs or T cells enriched from blood (not recorded which). The chain links TRBV19 to TRBJ1-2; a weak D match, TRBD1 (6 bases). The source is a man aged 45-65 years in a cohort exposed to, infected with or recovered from COVID-19 (not recorded which). The CDR3, as DNA: TGTGCCAGTCGTTTACAGGGTAATGGCTACACCTTC. Residues: CASRLQGNGYTF. Full variable domain (rest looked up from reference TRBV19 and TRBJ1-2): DGGITQSPKYLFRKEGQNVTLSCEQNLNHDAMYWYRQDPGQGLRLIYYSQIVNDFQKGDIAEGYSVSREKKESFPLTVTSAQKNPTAFYLCASRLQGNGYTFGSGTRLTVV.